A selection of T cell receptor beta chains follows, all from one sample in a study of cytomegalovirus exposure and HLA in healthy donors. Profiled with immunoSEQ multiplex PCR; TCRdb holds only in-frame clones, not every one. The sample carries 100,000 to 150,000 clones, around 78% recorded once. The sequencing sample was made of PBMCs. These receptors were obtained from a woman between 40 and 50 years old in good health and CMV-seronegative. CDR3s leave out the opening cysteine and the closing phenylalanine or tryptophan. D genes are given only for firm matches.

len	v_gene	d_gene	j_gene	CDR3aa
18	TRBV4-2	TRBD1	TRBJ1-6	ASSQTGGTGERGYNSPLH
12	TRBV27	-	TRBJ1-3	ASSLTNSGNTIY
12	TRBV28	-	TRBJ1-3	ASTGSLSGNTIY
12	TRBV6-5	-	TRBJ2-5	ASSRGHTKETQY
15	TRBV11-3	TRBD2	TRBJ2-1	ASSHPIGGGAYNEQF
13	TRBV9	-	TRBJ1-1	ASSVFNSLNTEAF
14	TRBV5-1	TRBD1	TRBJ2-6	ASSLGDSSGANVLT
11	TRBV23-1	-	TRBJ1-3	ASSPLPENTIY
14	TRBV5-6	TRBD2	TRBJ2-7	ASSFQREGRHYEQY
10	TRBV5-1	-	TRBJ1-1	ASSGEGFEAF
14	TRBV7-3	-	TRBJ2-1	ASSLFPGLDYNEQF
14	TRBV5-1	TRBD2	TRBJ2-7	ASSLGLAGGTYEQY
12	TRBV27	-	TRBJ1-2	ASSPRTERDGYT
11	TRBV7-9	-	TRBJ1-2	ASSPLGAHGYT
12	TRBV27	-	TRBJ2-3	ASRPGFSTDTQY
14	TRBV2	-	TRBJ2-1	ASRARGLSSYNEQF
19	TRBV10-1	TRBD1	TRBJ1-2	ASGEGRTGRTFSLANYGYT
11	TRBV28	-	TRBJ2-7	ASSAAGGYEQY
13	TRBV5-6	TRBD1	TRBJ1-1	ASSRQWTGNTEAF
10	TRBV7-2	TRBD1	TRBJ2-3	ASSSGTGQIY
14	TRBV11-1	TRBD2	TRBJ2-2	ASSLGAGVYDGELF
11	TRBV5-1	TRBD1	TRBJ2-7	ASSAGQGYEQY
10	TRBV29-1	TRBD1	TRBJ2-7	SVDRGLNEQY
11	TRBV27	-	TRBJ1-5	ASSLSEVQPQH
13	TRBV5-1	-	TRBJ2-7	ASSLVSGGSYEQY
11	TRBV6-1	TRBD2	TRBJ2-5	ASSTAGRETQY
15	TRBV7-3	TRBD2	TRBJ2-7	ASSPSPLAGPLAEQY
13	TRBV28	TRBD1	TRBJ2-7	ASQPGDSRSYEQY
14	TRBV6-6	TRBD2	TRBJ2-1	ASSPGLATSYNEQF
17	TRBV9	TRBD2	TRBJ2-1	ASSVAVDVGLAVYNEQF
15	TRBV4-2	TRBD1	TRBJ2-2	ASSQGTGGGGTGELF
18	TRBV14	TRBD2	TRBJ2-1	ASSQDPLAGGKSSYNEQF
13	TRBV27	TRBD1	TRBJ2-1	ASSLRVNRGNEQF
14	TRBV10-1	TRBD2	TRBJ2-1	ASPWSPRGRDNEQF
15	TRBV4-2	TRBD2	TRBJ2-7	ASSQAGGELNAYEQY
14	TRBV30	-	TRBJ1-2	AWSVGGVGGNYGYT
15	TRBV28	TRBD1	TRBJ2-1	ASSFLRGTVSYNEQF
11	TRBV28	TRBD1	TRBJ1-5	ASRRTGVQPQH
12	TRBV6-1	TRBD1	TRBJ1-2	ASIKGQGYYGYT
11	TRBV5-4	-	TRBJ1-1	ASSSSRDTEAF
13	TRBV6-6	TRBD1	TRBJ2-2	ASSPGTGAIGELF
13	TRBV28	-	TRBJ2-7	ASSAGSDRSYEQY
14	TRBV28	TRBD1	TRBJ1-2	ASSPPGTGANYGYT
10	TRBV6-6	-	TRBJ1-2	ATAPGSYGYT
11	TRBV5-1	-	TRBJ1-1	ASSHAENTEAF
12	TRBV9	TRBD1	TRBJ1-5	ASSAGTGVQPQH
12	TRBV27	-	TRBJ1-5	ASSLQGSNQPQH
12	TRBV11-2	-	TRBJ1-1	ASSLAGTDTEAF